This entry lists 12 T cell receptor beta chains sequenced from one sample in a study of blood T cell repertoires in COVID-19. The method was immunoSEQ multiplex PCR; TCRdb's version includes in-frame clones alone and lacks a portion of them. The repertoire holds fewer than 300,000 clones, with less than 85% as singletons. Sequenced material: peripheral blood. These TCRs come from a woman under 30 with acute or convalescent COVID-19.

The chain links TRBV19 to TRBJ1-6; D is perhaps TRBD1 (6 bases). This CDR3 is built from 18 residues. Trimming pared 6 bases from V and 5 bases from J, leaving 23 bases between. Germline loops: CDR1 LNHDA, CDR2 SQIVND (reference sequence). The CDR3 nucleotides are TGTGCCAGTAGCCCCTATCCCGCGTCGACAGGCAATAATTCACCCCTCCACTTT. Encoded protein: CASSPYPASTGNNSPLHF.

The rearrangement links TRBV2 to TRBJ1-1, with 8 bases aligning to TRBD1. The germline V gene has CDR1 SNHLY and CDR2 FYNNEI. Trimming took 7 bases from V and 7 from J; bases not matched to a gene: 14. The CDR3 consists of 15 residues. In DNA form, the CDR3 reads TGTGCCAGCAACCCGGGGGTTCCGGACAGGGTTGAAGCTTTCTTT. Translated: CASNPGVPDRVEAFF. The full variable domain, in which reference TRBV2 and TRBJ1-1 provide the parts outside the CDR3, is EPEVTQTPSHQVTQMGQEVILRCVPISNHLYFYWYRQILGQKVEFLVSFYNNEISEKSEIFDDQFSVERPDGSNFTLKIRSTKLEDSAMYFCASNPGVPDRVEAFFGQGTRLTVV.

This clone was counted a few times. The chain combines TRBV4-3 with TRBJ2-3; D is ambiguous. CDR1 is LGHNA, CDR2 YSLEER, per germline. This CDR3 has 14 amino acids. The germline V and J ends were trimmed by 4 bases and 2 bases, with 10 bases remaining between them. The CDR3 bases are TGCGCCAGCAGCCCAAGCACCTACACAGATACGCAGTATTTT. Its protein is CASSPSTYTDTQYF.

The V gene is TRBV28, the J gene TRBJ1-5, with D tentatively TRBD1 (6 bases). This CDR3 region has 17 residues. Trimming took off 3 bases at V and 3 bases at J, with 18 bases between the two ends. Germline V gene lookup returns CDR1 MDHEN and CDR2 SYDVKM. CDR3 amino acids: CASSFRAGGHLNQPQHF. The CDR3 DNA is TGTGCCAGCAGTTTCCGGGCTGGGGGACACCTCAATCAGCCCCAGCATTTT.

V is TRBV6-6 and J is TRBJ1-1, with D unresolved. V dropped 6 bases and J dropped 5 bases, with 13 bases sitting between them. This CDR3 contains 13 residues. Looked up from germline, CDR1 is MNHNY and CDR2 is SVGAGI (reference sequence). CDR3 nucleotide sequence: TGTGCCAGCAGACTAGAGGGTTATACTGAAGCTTTCTTT. Its translation: CASRLEGYTEAFF.

This clone was detected only once. The chain links TRBV6-1 to TRBJ2-7; maybe TRBD1 (6 bases). This CDR3 has 15 residues. Germline lookup yields CDR1 MNHNS and CDR2 SASEGT. V was clipped by 6 bases and J by 0 bases, with 15 bases between them. In DNA form, the CDR3 reads TGTGCCAGCAGAGCAGGGGATGGGACCTCCTACGAGCAGTACTTC. It yields the protein CASRAGDGTSYEQYF.

Here the CDR3 reads CASSVATGGTSGSYNEQFF. CDR3 DNA sequence: TGTGCCAGCAGCGTAGCTACGGGGGGGACTAGCGGCTCCTACAATGAGCAGTTCTTC. The rearrangement joins TRBV9 to TRBJ2-1; 11 nucleotides agree with TRBD2. The CDR3 loop spans 19 amino acids. CDR1 and CDR2 (germline): SGDLS, YYNGEE. The junction had 8 bases not matched to a gene; V was cut back by 0 bases and J by 0 bases.

This chain joins TRBV27 and TRBJ2-7; TRBD1 matches at 8 bases. V was pared by 6 bases and J by 5 bases, with 6 bases of the junction left unmatched. There are 13 residues in the CDR3. The germline V gene has CDR1 MNHEY and CDR2 SMNVEV (reference sequence). The CDR3 nucleotides read TGTGCCAGCAGAAGGCCGGACAGGGACGAGCAGTACTTC. Protein: CASRRPDRDEQYF.

In this sample, this clone turned up a few times. The rearrangement links TRBV10-3 to TRBJ2-5; 10 bases are shared with TRBD2. The ends lost 0 bases at V and 4 bases at J; junction bases unmatched: 11. Germline-derived CDR1 and CDR2 are ENHRY and SYGVKD. The CDR3 has 18 amino acids. Here the CDR3 DNA reads TGTGCCATCAGTGAGTCGTTGACGAGCGGGAGGGCTGGAGAGACCCAGTACTTC. This gives the protein CAISESLTSGRAGETQYF.

This clone was picked up a small number of times. This rearrangement joins TRBV27 to TRBJ1-2; tentatively, D is TRBD1 (6 bases). V shed 6 bases and J shed 3 bases, with 20 bases lying between them. The germline gives CDR1 MNHEY, CDR2 SMNVEV (reference sequence). The CDR3 runs to 16 residues. This CDR3 is CASSPIGGRGHYGYTF. The CDR3 nucleotides are TGTGCCAGCAGCCCCATCGGGGGGCGAGGGCACTATGGCTACACCTTC.

The chain links TRBV21-1 to TRBJ1-2; no DNA check was done on the table's D call, TRBD1. TRBV21-1 constitutes a pseudogene. This CDR3 spans 20 amino acids. CDR3 sequence: CASSQGEQRGTETFNYGYTF. Written as DNA, the CDR3 is TGTGCCAGCAGCCAGGGAGAACAACGGGGGACAGAGACCTTTAACTATGGCTACACCTTC.

This chain uses TRBV6-2 or TRBV6-3 with TRBJ2-7; TRBD1 agrees at 9 bases. V lost 0 bases to trimming and J lost 0 bases; unmatched junction nucleotides: 15. The CDR3 is made up of 20 amino acids. The germline CDR1 and CDR2 sequences are MNHEY and SVGEGT. The CDR3, as DNA: TGTGCCAGCAGTTACTCGATAGAGGGACAGGGAACAATTAACTCCTACGAGCAGTACTTC. Residues: CASSYSIEGQGTINSYEQYF.